Given below is one T cell receptor beta chain in context. This record comes from a study of blood T cell repertoires in COVID-19. Study overall: The United States, Italy and Spain supplied acute and convalescent COVID-19 samples. From T cells, B-cell-depleted T cells, or PBMCs came the material, which was cDNA or gDNA.

The CDR3 consists of 13 residues. Germline V gene lookup returns CDR1 SNHLY and CDR2 FYNNEI. V was pared by 10 bases and J by 2 bases, with 11 bases between. In the authors' methods: It was from reference gene primer amplification that nucleated cell counts were estimated. The table came from immunoSEQ multiplex PCR; TCRdb's copy has only in-frame clones and leaves some out. From that table come the V and J calls and clone size; the DNA was used to work out D and trimming. The sample has fewer than 250,000 clones, 80% to 90% seen once. Sequenced sample: peripheral blood. This receptor was obtained from a middle-aged man with acute or convalescent COVID-19. V gene TRBV2 combines with J gene TRBJ2-2; D not resolved. CDR3 amino acids: CATSDTNTGELFF. The CDR3 DNA follows: TGTGCCACCAGCGACACTAACACCGGGGAGCTGTTTTTT.